This passage covers 17 T cell receptor beta chains from one sample sequenced in a study of cytomegalovirus exposure and HLA in healthy donors. The PCR contained 60 Vbeta and 13 Jbeta primers. Data came from immunoSEQ multiplex PCR; TCRdb stores just in-frame clones and leaves some out. The data contain 130,000 to 150,000 clones, 60% to 85% of them singletons. The sequenced sample was PBMCs. These receptors came from a male donor in good health and CMV-seronegative.

Here the CDR3 reads CASSQDLAGGSYEQFF. CDR3 coding DNA: TGTGCCAGCAGCCAAGATCTAGCGGGGGGGTCCTATGAGCAGTTCTTC. V gene TRBV4-2 combines with J gene TRBJ2-1, with TRBD2 matching 12 bases. Losses at the gene ends were 0 bases for V and 8 bases for J; bases not matched to a gene: 5. The CDR3 is 16 amino acids. CDR1 and CDR2 from the germline V gene are LGHNA and YNFKEQ.

The chain employs TRBV2 and TRBJ1-1, with D tentatively TRBD1 (5 bases). This CDR3 spans 11 amino acids. V was cut by 7 bases and J by 6 bases, with 9 bases left in between. Germline V gene lookup returns CDR1 SNHLY and CDR2 FYNNEI. The CDR3 DNA reads TGTGCCAGCAACAGGTATGCTGAAGCTTTCTTT. Translating gives CASNRYAEAFF.

The J gene is TRBJ2-3, the V gene TRBV11-2; maybe TRBD1 (5 bases). Germline V gene data show CDR1 as SGHAT and CDR2 as FQNNGV. V lost 5 bases and J 1 base, leaving 16 bases between the germline ends. CDR3 length equals 16 residues. The CDR3 nucleotides are TGTGCCAGCAGCCAAACCAGGGCAGTCGGCACAGATACGCAGTATTTT. Protein sequence: CASSQTRAVGTDTQYF.

V is TRBV18 and J is TRBJ1-5; D is perhaps TRBD1 (6 bases). Germline V gene data show CDR1 as KGHSH and CDR2 as LQKENI. The CDR3 has 19 residues. V was shortened by 3 bases and J by 3 bases, with 24 bases between the two germline ends. The CDR3 reads CASSPTGGGTYLTNQPQHF. In DNA, the CDR3 is TGTGCCAGCTCACCCACGGGGGGCGGTACATACCTCACCAATCAGCCCCAGCATTTT. The full variable domain, in which reference TRBV18 and TRBJ1-5 provide the parts outside the CDR3, is NAGVMQNPRHLVRRRGQEARLRCSPMKGHSHVYWYRQLPEEGLKFMVYLQKENIIDESGMPKERFSAEFPKEGPSILRIQQVVRGDSAAYFCASSPTGGGTYLTNQPQHFGDGTRLSIL.

Concerning this clone: At one of its ends the junction is not consistent with the germline gene, which may arise from a read error. The same CDR3 can be traced to other DNA sequences in this sample. This chain joins TRBV7-7 and TRBJ2-2; 9 nucleotides align to TRBD2. CDR3 size: 16 residues. Per the germline V gene, CDR1 is SSHAT and CDR2 is FNYEAQ (reference sequence). CDR3 sequence (DNA): TGTGCTAGCAGCTTAGCGGTTAGCGGGAGCTCCGGGGAGCTGTTTTTT. The encoded protein is CASSLAVSGSSGELFF.

The chain is built from TRBV6-6 and TRBJ1-1; D is perhaps TRBD1 (5 bases). Germline CDR1 MNHNY, CDR2 SVGAGI (reference sequence). Trimming pared 2 bases from V and 4 bases from J, leaving 14 bases between. This CDR3 spans 15 amino acids. The CDR3 sequence is CASSYTGGEGTEAFF. The CDR3 DNA follows: TGTGCCAGCAGTTACACGGGAGGGGAAGGCACTGAAGCTTTCTTT.

The V and J genes are TRBV10-3 and TRBJ2-7; TRBD1 agrees at 7 bases. The V segment lost 8 bases and the J segment 0 bases; nucleotides outside the gene matches: 7. The CDR3 contains 14 residues. Germline-derived CDR1 and CDR2 are ENHRY and SYGVKD. Written as DNA, the CDR3 is TGTGCCATCGGAGACAGGGTTAGCTCCTACGAGCAGTACTTC. This gives the protein CAIGDRVSSYEQYF.

This chain uses TRBV4-1 with TRBJ1-1, with 7 bases matching TRBD1. V shed 1 base and J 4 bases; nucleotides not matched to a gene: 6. In germline, CDR1 is MGHRA, CDR2 YSYEKL. This CDR3 is built from 15 residues. As DNA, the CDR3 is TGCGCCAGCAGCCAAGCGACAGGGCACAGCACTGAAGCTTTCTTT. It is translated as CASSQATGHSTEAFF.

The V and J genes are TRBV11-1 and TRBJ2-5; no clear D gene. The V end was cut by 3 bases, the J end by 4 bases, with 18 bases between. This CDR3 is 16 amino acids long. The V gene's germline CDR1 is SGHAT and CDR2 FQDESV (reference sequence). CDR3 region: CASSLDPRVSGETQYF. The CDR3 bases are TGTGCCAGCAGCTTGGATCCCCGGGTCTCGGGAGAGACCCAGTACTTC.

The gene calls are TRBV18 and TRBJ2-2, with 9 bases aligning to TRBD2. This CDR3 is 16 amino acids long. The germline CDR1 and CDR2 sequences are KGHSH and LQKENI. The ends lost 0 bases at V and 4 bases at J; junction bases unmatched: 3. The CDR3 bases are TGTGCCAGCTCACCACCGCGGGAGGGCCCCACCGGGGAGCTGTTTTTT. This encodes CASSPPREGPTGELFF.

In this sample, this clone turned up once. V usage is TRBV5-1 and J usage is TRBJ2-1; TRBD2 might be the D (5 bases). CDR1 SGHRS and CDR2 YFSETQ come from the germline V gene. This CDR3 is built from 17 residues. The ends were cut back, 6 bases at V and 1 base at J, with 20 bases in the middle. The CDR3 coding sequence is TGCGCCAGCACCCCGTTAGGTGGGCTAGCATCCTACAATGAGCAGTTCTTC. It encodes CASTPLGGLASYNEQFF.

Here the CDR3 reads CARSPPGSNYGYTF. For the CDR3, the DNA is TGTGCCAGAAGCCCCCCAGGGTCTAACTATGGCTACACCTTC. J is TRBJ1-2 and V is TRBV7-5; the table gives TRBD1 as D, unverified against the DNA. TRBV7-5 is recorded as a pseudogene. This CDR3 is 14 amino acids long.

This clone has just one count. In DNA form, the CDR3 reads TGTGCCAGTAGTAGAGGCTGGCTCAATCGGGGAAATGAGCAGTTCTTC. It translates to CASSRGWLNRGNEQFF. The V gene is TRBV19, the J gene TRBJ2-1; maybe TRBD2 (5 bases). Trimming removed 4 bases from V and 7 bases from J, with 20 bases in between. Germline CDR1 is LNHDA and CDR2 is SQIVND (reference sequence). This CDR3 is 16 amino acids long.

Comments on this clone: At one end, the junction sequence differs from germline, possibly due to a read error. The chain employs TRBV7-9 and TRBJ2-7; D might be TRBD1 (7 bases). The CDR3 is 15 residues long. Germline loops: CDR1 SEHNR, CDR2 FQNEAQ (reference sequence). In DNA form, the CDR3 reads TGTTCCAGCAGCTCTTCGCAGGGGGGCACCTACGAGCAGTACTTC. It is translated as CSSSSSQGGTYEQYF.

The rearrangement joins TRBV6-5 to TRBJ1-4; D possibly corresponds to TRBD1 (6 bases). This CDR3 contains 15 residues. The V and J ends lost 8 bases and 7 bases respectively, with 20 bases between them. Germline V gene lookup returns CDR1 MNHEY and CDR2 SVGAGI. CDR3 amino acids: CASSEGAGEVEKLFF. CDR3 nucleotides: TGTGCCAGCTCGGAAGGAGCAGGGGAAGTTGAAAAACTGTTTTTT.

The rearrangement links TRBV27 to TRBJ2-7; 11 bases line up with TRBD2. Germline assignment: CDR1 MNHEY and CDR2 SMNVEV (reference sequence). CDR3 length: 14 amino acids. After removal of 6 bases from V and 3 bases from J, the junction contained 4 bases not matched to a gene. CDR3 protein: CASSGTSGFYEQYF. The DNA for the CDR3 is TGTGCCAGCAGCGGGACTAGCGGATTCTACGAGCAGTACTTC.

The J gene is TRBJ1-5, the V gene TRBV27, with TRBD1 matching over 9 bases. V lost 5 bases and J lost 7; bases outside the gene matches: 12. This CDR3 is built from 16 residues. CDR1 and CDR2 (germline): MNHEY, SMNVEV (reference sequence). CDR3 DNA: TGTGCCAGCAGTGCCTACAGGGGGCTCGAAGGGCAGCCCCAGCATTTT. Translated: CASSAYRGLEGQPQHF.